This is a list of T cell receptor beta chains from one sample in a study of OX40 agonist ivuxolimab in advanced cancers. The table came from immunoSEQ multiplex PCR; TCRdb's copy has only in-frame clones and leaves some out. In the table there are under 80,000 clones, 85% to 95% of which are singletons. The input for sequencing was CD4+ or CD8+ T cells sorted from blood, taken in a trial of the OX40 agonist ivuxolimab. These receptors were taken from an adult with an advanced solid tumor such as melanoma, head and neck, liver or kidney cancer. The CDR3 runs from the conserved cysteine through the conserved F or W. A D gene is named only where the DNA matches it firmly. Only part of the rows carry a size: once, few, many, or a class if the clone is expanded.

size	V	J	D	CDR3	DNA
-	TRBV18	TRBJ2-5	TRBD2	CASSTSGGETQYF	TGTGCCAGCTCGACTAGCGGGGGAGAGACCCAGTACTTC
-	TRBV6-5	TRBJ2-1	-	CASKEGPTPGEEQFF	TGTGCCAGCAAGGAGGGTCCCACTCCCGGGGAGGAGCAGTTCTTC
once	TRBV6-6	TRBJ2-7	-	CASSYRDTGAEQYF	TGTGCCAGCAGTTACAGGGATACGGGGGCCGAGCAGTACTTC
-	TRBV28	TRBJ1-5	-	CASSFQLGQPQHF	TGTGCCAGCAGTTTCCAGTTAGGTCAGCCCCAGCATTTT
-	TRBV6-1	TRBJ2-1	-	CASQVGGLRQFF	TGTGCCAGCCAGGTTGGAGGACTGCGGCAGTTCTTC
-	TRBV9	TRBJ2-3	-	CASSAVTGSDTQYF	TGTGCCAGCAGCGCAGTTACAGGGTCAGATACGCAGTATTTT
-	TRBV16	TRBJ1-1	-	CASSQGRNTEAFF	TGTGCCAGCAGCCAAGGTCGAAACACTGAAGCTTTCTTT
-	TRBV19	TRBJ2-3	-	CASSIGDLYTDTQYF	TGTGCCAGTAGTATCGGGGACCTTTACACAGATACGCAGTATTTT
-	TRBV25-1	TRBJ2-2	-	CASSEFAYPTGELFF	TGTGCCAGCAGTGAATTCGCATATCCCACCGGGGAGCTGTTTTTT
-	TRBV5-1	TRBJ2-1	TRBD2	CASSLSSSGGVNEQFF	TGCGCCAGCAGCTTGAGTTCTAGCGGGGGGGTGAATGAGCAGTTCTTC
-	TRBV28	TRBJ2-1	TRBD1	CAGGQGLPGLVQFF	TGTGCCGGGGGACAGGGCCTCCCCGGTCTAGTTCAGTTCTTC
once	TRBV27	TRBJ2-7	-	CASSSRQGLSYEQYF	TGTGCCAGCAGTTCCCGACAGGGACTTTCCTACGAGCAGTACTTC
-	TRBV5-1	TRBJ1-1	-	CASSLGGLGTEAFF	TGCGCCAGCAGCTTGGGGGGGCTAGGCACTGAAGCTTTCTTT
-	TRBV5-1	TRBJ2-5	-	CASSLGQIQETQYF	TGCGCCAGCAGCTTGGGACAGATCCAAGAGACCCAGTACTTC
-	TRBV5-1	TRBJ2-2	-	CASSWARSLNTGELFF	TGCGCCAGCAGCTGGGCGCGGTCCCTGAACACCGGGGAGCTGTTTTTT
-	TRBV6-5	TRBJ2-7	-	CASSYSGRGASYEQYF	TGTGCCAGCAGTTACTCGGGCAGGGGTGCCTCCTACGAGCAGTACTTC
-	TRBV5-1	TRBJ2-1	-	CASSVVPPITYNEQFF	TGCGCCAGCAGCGTCGTGCCTCCGATCACTTACAATGAGCAGTTCTTC
-	TRBV19	TRBJ2-5	-	CASRTPGPLGETQYF	TGTGCCAGCCGGACACCCGGACCCCTGGGCGAGACCCAGTACTTC
once	TRBV20-1	TRBJ1-1	-	CSASRNTEAFF	TGCAGTGCTAGCAGGAACACTGAAGCTTTCTTT
-	TRBV6-1	TRBJ1-3	TRBD1	CASSERGQGWDTIYF	TGTGCCAGCAGTGAAAGGGGACAGGGGTGGGACACCATATATTTT
-	TRBV10-3	TRBJ1-1	-	CAISEDPGGAFF	TGTGCCATCAGTGAGGACCCGGGGGGAGCTTTCTTT
-	TRBV18	TRBJ2-2	-	CASSPYTGELFF	TGTGCCAGCTCACCATACACCGGGGAGCTGTTTTTT
-	TRBV7-2	TRBJ1-6	-	CASSLARRAESPLHF	TGTGCCAGCAGCTTAGCGCGCAGGGCCGAATCACCCCTCCACTTT
-	TRBV18	TRBJ1-2	-	CASSPSSNYGYTF	TGTGCCAGCTCACCATCTTCGAACTATGGCTACACCTTC
-	TRBV18	TRBJ1-5	TRBD1	CASSPPNLGQGSQPQHF	TGTGCCAGCTCACCCCCGAACCTCGGACAGGGTAGTCAGCCCCAGCATTTT
-	TRBV6-6	TRBJ2-7	TRBD2	CASSPGTNPLGNEQYF	TGTGCCAGCAGTCCTGGGACTAACCCATTAGGGAACGAGCAGTACTTC
-	TRBV6-4	TRBJ1-2	TRBD1	CASSTRQGGMDGYTF	TGTGCCAGCAGTACAAGACAGGGGGGGATGGATGGCTACACCTTC
-	TRBV4-1	TRBJ2-7	-	CASSQGGTATYEQYF	TGCGCCAGCAGCCAAGGAGGGACTGCAACCTACGAGCAGTACTTC
-	TRBV6-5	TRBJ1-5	-	CASSKGQTNQSQHF	TGTGCCAGCAGTAAAGGACAGACCAATCAGTCCCAGCATTTT